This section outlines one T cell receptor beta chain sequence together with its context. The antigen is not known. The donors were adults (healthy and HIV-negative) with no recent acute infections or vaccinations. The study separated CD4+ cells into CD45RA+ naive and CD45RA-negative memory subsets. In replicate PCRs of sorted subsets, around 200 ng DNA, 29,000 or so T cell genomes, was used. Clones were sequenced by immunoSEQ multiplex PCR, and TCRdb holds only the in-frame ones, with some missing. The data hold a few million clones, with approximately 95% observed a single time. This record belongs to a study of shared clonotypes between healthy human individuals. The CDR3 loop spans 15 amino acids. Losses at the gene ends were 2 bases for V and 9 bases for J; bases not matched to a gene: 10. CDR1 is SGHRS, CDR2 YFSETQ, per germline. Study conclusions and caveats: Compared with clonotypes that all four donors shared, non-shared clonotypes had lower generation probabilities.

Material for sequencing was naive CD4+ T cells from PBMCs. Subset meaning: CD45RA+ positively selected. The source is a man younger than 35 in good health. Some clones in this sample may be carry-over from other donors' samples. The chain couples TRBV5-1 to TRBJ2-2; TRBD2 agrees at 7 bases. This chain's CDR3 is CASSFPGTTHRELFF. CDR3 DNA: TGCGCCAGCAGCTTCCCCGGGACTACACACCGGGAGCTGTTTTTT.